The rows below give T cell receptor beta chains drawn from one sample of a study of blood T cell repertoires in COVID-19. Profiling relied on immunoSEQ multiplex PCR, and the TCRdb table lists in-frame clones only, not all of them. The sample records more than 200,000 clones, over 70% being singletons. The sequencing input was peripheral blood. All receptors come from a woman of 80 years or more with acute or convalescent COVID-19. The CDR3 runs from the conserved cysteine through the conserved F or W. D genes are given only for firm matches. The size entry is marked missing in some rows and otherwise reads once, few, many or a size class.

.	TRBV3-1/TRBV3-2	TRBD2	TRBJ2-5	17	TGTGCCAGCAGCCAAACACTCGGGACTAGCGGTCGGGAGACCCAGTACTTC	CASSQTLGTSGRETQYF
.	TRBV24-1	TRBD2	TRBJ2-1	16	TGTGCCACCAGTGATGGACTAGCGGGGGGGCGTGGTGAGCAGTTCTTC	CATSDGLAGGRGEQFF
.	TRBV4-1	TRBD2	TRBJ2-2	19	TGCGCCAGCAGCCAGGCTGACCTTAGCGGGAGCCGCTCCACCGGGGAGCTGTTTTTT	CASSQADLSGSRSTGELFF
.	TRBV5-5	.	TRBJ1-3	15	TGTGCCAGCAGCTTGCACTCAGGCTCTGGAAACACCATATATTTT	CASSLHSGSGNTIYF
.	TRBV6-5	TRBD1	TRBJ1-4	15	TGTGCCAGCAGCATCAACAGGGGGCCAGATGAAAAACTGTTTTTT	CASSINRGPDEKLFF
.	TRBV2	TRBD1	TRBJ2-5	14	TGTGCCAGCAGTGGAGGGACAGGACGTGAGACCCAGTACTTC	CASSGGTGRETQYF
.	TRBV19	TRBD1	TRBJ1-2	15	TGTGCCAGTACCTTGGGGGGACAGGGACGCTATGGCTACACCTTC	CASTLGGQGRYGYTF
.	TRBV4-2	.	TRBJ2-3	13	TGTGCCAGCAGCCAAACAGAGCCAGATACGCAGTATTTT	CASSQTEPDTQYF
.	TRBV7-2	TRBD2	TRBJ2-2	17	TGTGCCAGCAGCTTAGCATCGGTAGCGGGGTTTGGCGGGGAGCTGTTTTTT	CASSLASVAGFGGELFF
.	TRBV15	.	TRBJ1-3	17	TGTGCCACCAGCAGAGATCGCGGTCTAATCTCTGGAAACACCATATATTTT	CATSRDRGLISGNTIYF
.	TRBV29-1	TRBD2	TRBJ2-7	14	TGCAGCGTTACCCAGAGCGGGAGCTCCTACGAGCAGTACTTC	CSVTQSGSSYEQYF
.	TRBV3-1/TRBV3-2	TRBD2	TRBJ2-1	16	TGTGCCAGCAGCCACGTGAATAGCGGGAGATTTGGTGAGCAGTTCTTC	CASSHVNSGRFGEQFF
.	TRBV6-1	TRBD2	TRBJ2-7	16	TGTGCCAGCAGTGCCCTCGGGACTAGCCCTACCTACGAGCAGTACTTC	CASSALGTSPTYEQYF
.	TRBV6-5	.	TRBJ1-5	14	TGTGCCAGTACAGGGTATCCTAGCAATCAGCCCCAGCATTTT	CASTGYPSNQPQHF
.	TRBV6-2/TRBV6-3	TRBD2	TRBJ2-3	21	TGTGCCAGCAGTAAACAGCTACCAGGACTAGCGGGAACAGCCGGGAGAGATACGCAGTATTTT	CASSKQLPGLAGTAGRDTQYF
.	TRBV2	.	TRBJ1-5	15	TGTGCCAGCAGTGTATCCCGGGGTCCTCATCAGCCCCAGCATTTT	CASSVSRGPHQPQHF
.	TRBV6-1	.	TRBJ1-5	15	TGTGCCAGCAGTGAATCAATCGGTTTCAATCAGCCCCAGCATTTT	CASSESIGFNQPQHF
.	TRBV10-1	.	TRBJ1-2	16	TGCGCCAGCAGTGCCTCCGTCGGGGGGACCCTTTATGGCTACACCTTC	CASSASVGGTLYGYTF
few	TRBV29-1	TRBD1	TRBJ1-5	17	TGCAGCGATCCGGGACAGGGGAGCATTTATAGCAATCAGCCCCAGCATTTT	CSDPGQGSIYSNQPQHF
.	TRBV4-1	.	TRBJ1-4	18	TGCGCCAGCAGCCAGTATACTAGGGAGTTAGGAACTAATGAAAAACTGTTTTTT	CASSQYTRELGTNEKLFF
.	TRBV5-1	TRBD1	TRBJ2-1	15	TGCGCCAGCAGCTGGATTGGGGACAGGGCCGATGAGCAGTTCTTC	CASSWIGDRADEQFF
.	TRBV4-1	.	TRBJ2-1	15	TGCGCCAGCAGCCAAGAGGTGGACAGATACAATGAGCAGTTCTTC	CASSQEVDRYNEQFF
once	TRBV24-1	.	TRBJ2-4	13	TGTGCCACCAGTCGGGCTAGCGTCGGCATTCAGTACTTC	CATSRASVGIQYF
.	TRBV27	TRBD2	TRBJ2-2	16	TGTGCCAGCAGTGGATCTGTAGCGGGGAACACCGGGGAGCTGTTTTTT	CASSGSVAGNTGELFF
.	TRBV27	TRBD2	TRBJ2-7	19	TGTGCCAGCAGTTACCGACTAGCGGGAAGCCGCTGGAATATCTACGAGCAGTACTTC	CASSYRLAGSRWNIYEQYF
once	TRBV10-3	TRBD1	TRBJ2-1	13	TGTGCCATCACCAGACAGGGAGACAATGAGCAGTTCTTC	CAITRQGDNEQFF
once	TRBV6-5	.	TRBJ1-4	15	TGTGCCAGCAGCCCCAGGACAGTAGTTAATGAAAAACTGTTTTTT	CASSPRTVVNEKLFF
.	TRBV7-9	TRBD1	TRBJ1-6	15	TGTGCCAGCAGCTCCCGGACAGGGGGTAATTCACCCCTCCACTTT	CASSSRTGGNSPLHF
.	TRBV5-1	TRBD2	TRBJ2-7	15	TGCGCCAGCAGCTTGGCCGGCGGGAGCTCCTACGAGCAGTACTTC	CASSLAGGSSYEQYF
.	TRBV29-1	.	TRBJ2-5	15	TGCAGCGTTGGACTTCGGCCCGCGCCGTTTCAGACCCAGTACTTC	CSVGLRPAPFQTQYF
.	TRBV11-3	.	TRBJ1-1	12	TGTGCCAGCAGCTTCTATGAGGGTACAGCTTTCTTT	CASSFYEGTAFF
.	TRBV11-2	TRBD1	TRBJ1-6	13	TGTGCCAGCAGGACAGGGTACAATTCACCCCTCCACTTT	CASRTGYNSPLHF
.	TRBV28	TRBD2	TRBJ2-7	13	TGTGCCAGCAGATTAGCGGGAGAGTGGGAGCAGTACTTC	CASRLAGEWEQYF
few	TRBV2	.	TRBJ2-2	14	TGTGCCAGCAAAGCGGACGCGAACACCGGGGAGCTGTTTTTT	CASKADANTGELFF
few	TRBV6-2/TRBV6-3	.	TRBJ2-1	17	TGTGCCAGCAGTTACTCGCCCCCAGGGGGGATTTACAATGAGCAGTTCTTC	CASSYSPPGGIYNEQFF